These 5 T cell receptor beta chains share one sample of origin, sequenced in a study of cytomegalovirus exposure and HLA in healthy donors. Researchers ran the PCR with 60 Vbeta and 13 Jbeta primers. Some clones are missing from TCRdb's copy, which holds only in-frame ones; the method was immunoSEQ multiplex PCR. The sample shows about 130,000 clones, about four fifths of them seen only once. Material for sequencing was PBMCs. The receptors come from a middle-aged woman in good health and CMV-seronegative.

V is TRBV28 and J is TRBJ1-2; 9 bases are a match to TRBD1. The V segment lost 8 bases and the J segment 5 bases; nucleotides outside the gene matches: 9. Germline CDR1 MDHEN, CDR2 SYDVKM. The CDR3 is made up of 14 amino acids. The CDR3 coding sequence is TGTGCCAGCTCTTTTAGGGACAGGGTATATGGCTACACCTTC. Its protein product is CASSFRDRVYGYTF.

The table lists this clone with a few counts. The chain employs TRBV10-3 and TRBJ1-3, with 10 bases identical to TRBD1. V shed 3 bases, J shed 7 bases, and the junction held 21 bases outside the gene matches. Looked up from germline, CDR1 is ENHRY and CDR2 is SYGVKD. This CDR3 comprises 20 residues. As DNA, the CDR3 is TGTGCCATCAGTGACCCGGCGGGGGACAGGGGAATCTCTGCAAGGAACACCATATATTTT. It yields the protein CAISDPAGDRGISARNTIYF.

The table lists this clone with a few counts. CDR3 sequence: CASSELNTEAFF. CDR3 bases: TGTGCCAGCAGCGAGTTGAACACTGAAGCTTTCTTT. The chain combines TRBV6-1 with TRBJ1-1, with unresolved D. Germline loops: CDR1 MNHNS, CDR2 SASEGT. This CDR3 contains 12 residues. V was cut by 6 bases and J by 0 bases, with 5 bases left in between.

V gene TRBV4-1 combines with J gene TRBJ1-1; no reliable D call. Trimming stripped 0 bases from V and 2 bases from J, with 7 bases between. The CDR3 loop spans 14 amino acids. Germline V gene data show CDR1 as MGHRA and CDR2 as YSYEKL. The CDR3 is CASSQDHTNTEAFF. The DNA for the CDR3 is TGCGCCAGCAGCCAAGATCACACCAACACTGAAGCTTTCTTT.

The V gene is TRBV9, the J gene TRBJ2-5, with TRBD2 matching 7 bases. The CDR3 totals 14 residues. V dropped 0 bases and J dropped 2; count of bases not matched to a gene: 1. Looked up from germline, CDR1 is SGDLS and CDR2 is YYNGEE. The CDR3 coding sequence is TGTGCCAGCAGCGTAGGGGGAGGGCAAGAGACCCAGTACTTC. It encodes CASSVGGGQETQYF.